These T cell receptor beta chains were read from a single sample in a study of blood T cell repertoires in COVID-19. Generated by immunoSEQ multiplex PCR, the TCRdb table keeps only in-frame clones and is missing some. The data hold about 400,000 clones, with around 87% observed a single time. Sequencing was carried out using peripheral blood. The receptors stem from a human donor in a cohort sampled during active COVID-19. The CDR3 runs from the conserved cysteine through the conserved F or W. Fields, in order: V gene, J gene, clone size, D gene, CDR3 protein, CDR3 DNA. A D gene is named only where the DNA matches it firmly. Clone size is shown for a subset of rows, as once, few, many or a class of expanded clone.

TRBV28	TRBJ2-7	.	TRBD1	CASSPRGYEQYF	TGTGCCAGCAGTCCCAGGGGGTACGAGCAGTACTTC
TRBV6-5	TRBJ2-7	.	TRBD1	CASSPGQGGYEQYF	TGTGCCAGCAGCCCGGGACAGGGTGGGTACGAGCAGTACTTC
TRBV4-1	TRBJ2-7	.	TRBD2	CASSQPTSGKGEQYF	TGCGCCAGCAGCCAACCGACTAGCGGGAAGGGCGAGCAGTACTTC
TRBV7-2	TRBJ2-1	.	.	CASSLGLNEQFF	TGTGCCAGCAGCTTAGGGCTGAATGAGCAGTTCTTC
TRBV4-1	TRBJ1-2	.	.	CASSPGSGQPYGYTF	TGCGCCAGCAGCCCTGGATCAGGACAGCCCTATGGCTACACCTTC
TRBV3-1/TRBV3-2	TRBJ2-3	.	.	CASSQDGDTQYF	TGTGCCAGCAGCCAAGACGGGGATACGCAGTATTTT
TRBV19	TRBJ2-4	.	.	CASSMGLAKNIQYF	TGTGCCAGTAGTATGGGGCTAGCCAAAAACATTCAGTACTTC
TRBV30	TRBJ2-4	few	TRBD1	CAWSVRGGQGGNIQYF	TGTGCCTGGAGTGTAAGGGGGGGACAGGGTGGTAACATTCAGTACTTC
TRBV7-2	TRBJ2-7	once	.	CASSARGGIGYEQYF	TGTGCCAGCAGCGCCCGCGGGGGCATAGGCTACGAGCAGTACTTC
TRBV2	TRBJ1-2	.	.	CASSDYLLTGGYGYTF	TGTGCCAGCAGTGACTATCTCTTGACCGGAGGCTATGGCTACACCTTC
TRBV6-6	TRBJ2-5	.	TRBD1	CASSRQGWGYQETQYF	TGTGCCAGCAGTCGACAGGGGTGGGGGTACCAAGAGACCCAGTACTTC
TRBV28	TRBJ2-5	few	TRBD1	CASSTNRGSFQETQYF	TGTGCCAGCAGTACAAACAGGGGGTCGTTCCAAGAGACCCAGTACTTC
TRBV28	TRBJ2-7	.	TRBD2	CASSSQRESYEQYF	TGTGCCAGCAGTTCCCAGCGGGAATCCTACGAGCAGTACTTC
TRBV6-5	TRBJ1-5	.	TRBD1	CASSQGASQPQHF	TGTGCCAGTTCTCAGGGGGCGAGTCAGCCCCAGCATTTT
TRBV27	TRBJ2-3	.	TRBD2	CASSPSAGGPPDTQYF	TGTGCCAGCAGTCCCTCAGCGGGGGGGCCACCAGATACGCAGTATTTT
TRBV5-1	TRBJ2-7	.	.	CASSLARGRMDEQYF	TGCGCCAGCAGCTTGGCGCGGGGGCGAATGGACGAGCAGTACTTC
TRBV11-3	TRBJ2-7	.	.	CASSSRGAEQYF	TGTGCCAGCAGCTCCCGTGGGGCGGAGCAGTACTTC
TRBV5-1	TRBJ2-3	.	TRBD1	CASSLGTGDDTQYF	TGCGCCAGCAGCTTGGGGACAGGGGATGATACGCAGTATTTT
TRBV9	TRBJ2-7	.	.	CASSPSGITQYEQYF	TGTGCCAGCAGTCCGTCAGGAATCACCCAGTACGAGCAGTACTTC
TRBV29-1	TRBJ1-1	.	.	CSVGPYLSDTEAFF	TGCAGCGTTGGCCCCTACCTTAGTGACACTGAAGCTTTCTTT
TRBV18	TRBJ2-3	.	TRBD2	CASSPRRGGYTDTQYF	TGTGCCAGCTCACCACGGCGGGGGGGATACACAGATACGCAGTATTTT
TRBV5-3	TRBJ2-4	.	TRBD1	CARSPGGAGQGDGSAKNIQYF	TGTGCCAGAAGCCCGGGGGGCGCGGGACAGGGGGATGGGTCGGCCAAAAACATTCAGTACTTC
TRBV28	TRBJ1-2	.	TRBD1	CASTPPQGARGYTF	TGTGCCAGCACCCCCCCGCAGGGGGCAAGGGGCTACACCTTC
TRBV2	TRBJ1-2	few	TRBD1	CASRGTGISYTF	TGTGCCAGCAGGGGGACAGGGATAAGCTACACCTTC
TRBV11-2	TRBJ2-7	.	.	CASSLGAAGEQYF	TGTGCCAGCAGCTTAGGGGCGGCGGGGGAGCAGTACTTC
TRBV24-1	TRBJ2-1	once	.	CATSDWNGEAYNEQFF	TGTGCCACCAGTGATTGGAACGGGGAAGCCTACAATGAGCAGTTCTTC
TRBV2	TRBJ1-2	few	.	CASSEGQPYGYTF	TGTGCCAGCAGTGAAGGACAGCCTTATGGCTACACCTTC
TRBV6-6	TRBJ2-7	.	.	CASSYSPGQPSYEQYF	TGTGCCAGCAGTTACTCACCTGGGCAGCCCTCCTACGAGCAGTACTTC
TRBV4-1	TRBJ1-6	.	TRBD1	CASSLTDRGNSPLHF	TGCGCCAGCAGCTTGACGGACAGGGGGAATTCACCCCTCCACTTT
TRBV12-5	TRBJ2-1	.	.	CASGLHFWGRGNNEQFF	TGTGCTAGTGGTCTCCATTTTTGGGGGCGGGGGAACAATGAGCAGTTCTTC
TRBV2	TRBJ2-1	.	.	CASNQQAYYNEQFF	TGTGCCAGCAACCAGCAGGCGTACTACAATGAGCAGTTCTTC
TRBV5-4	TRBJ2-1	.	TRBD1	CASSLVGDRGNEQFF	TGTGCCAGCAGCTTGGTCGGGGACAGGGGTAATGAGCAGTTCTTC
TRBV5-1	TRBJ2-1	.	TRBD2	CASTLAGGRGEQFF	TGCGCCAGCACATTAGCGGGAGGCCGGGGTGAGCAGTTCTTC
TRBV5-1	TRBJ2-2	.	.	CASSSTRDSGGGELFF	TGCGCCAGCAGCTCCACCCGGGACTCAGGGGGCGGGGAGCTGTTTTTT
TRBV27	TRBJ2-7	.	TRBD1	CASRKTDRAGEQYF	TGTGCCAGCAGAAAGACGGACAGGGCCGGGGAGCAGTACTTC
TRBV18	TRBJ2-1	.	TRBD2	CASSPPGGGIYNEQFF	TGTGCCAGCTCACCACCGGGCGGGGGGATCTACAATGAGCAGTTCTTC
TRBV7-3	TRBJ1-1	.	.	CASSLTAGTEAFF	TGTGCCAGCAGCTTAACGGCGGGAACTGAAGCTTTCTTT
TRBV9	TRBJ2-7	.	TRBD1	CASSEFGTGTSYEQYF	TGTGCCAGCAGCGAATTCGGGACAGGGACCTCCTACGAGCAGTACTTC
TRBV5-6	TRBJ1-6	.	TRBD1	CASSIGTGSNSPLHF	TGTGCCAGCAGCATCGGGACAGGGAGTAATTCACCCCTCCACTTT
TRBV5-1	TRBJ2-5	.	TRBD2	CASSFSAGVEETQYF	TGCGCCAGCAGCTTTTCCGCGGGAGTGGAGGAGACCCAGTACTTC
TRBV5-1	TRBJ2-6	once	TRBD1	CASSSQQGAKLSGANVLTF	TGCGCCAGCAGCTCCCAACAGGGGGCAAAACTCTCTGGGGCCAACGTCCTGACTTTC
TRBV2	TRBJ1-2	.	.	CASSTGFVNYGYTF	TGTGCCAGCAGTACAGGGTTTGTCAACTATGGCTACACCTTC
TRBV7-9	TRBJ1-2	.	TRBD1	CASSLEGAVYGYTF	TGTGCCAGCAGCTTAGAGGGGGCAGTGTATGGCTACACCTTC
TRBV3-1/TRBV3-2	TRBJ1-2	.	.	CASSQDWRAQGYTF	TGTGCCAGCAGCCAAGATTGGAGGGCACAAGGCTACACCTTC
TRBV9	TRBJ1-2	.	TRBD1	CASSAHDRGGYGYTF	TGTGCCAGCAGCGCCCACGACAGGGGTGGCTATGGCTACACCTTC
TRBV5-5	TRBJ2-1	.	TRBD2	CASSLFLTSGSLRHEQFF	TGTGCCAGCAGCTTGTTTTTGACTAGCGGGTCCCTAAGGCATGAGCAGTTCTTC
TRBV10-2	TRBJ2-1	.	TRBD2	CASSEWVAGGRFF	TGCGCCAGCAGTGAGTGGGTAGCGGGAGGTCGGTTCTTC
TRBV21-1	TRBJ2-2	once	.	CASSKATARLAGARKSNTGELFF	TGTGCCAGCAGCAAAGCAACGGCGAGACTAGCGGGAGCGCGTAAATCGAACACCGGGGAGCTGTTTTTT
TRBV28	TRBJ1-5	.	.	CASSLVYSYSNQPQHF	TGTGCCAGCAGTTTAGTATACAGTTATAGCAATCAGCCCCAGCATTTT